These T cell receptor beta chains were read from a single sample in a study of graft-versus-host responses after intestinal transplantation. The protocol was immunoSEQ multiplex PCR, while the TCRdb copy is restricted to in-frame clones and leaves out a portion. The sample includes fewer than 95,000 clones, approximately 95% seen only once; the top ten take approximately 0.5%. These TCRs' antigens remain unknown. The sample consisted of unstimulated CD8+ T cells sorted from spleen or lymph node cells, taken before intestinal transplant. These receptors were obtained from a human donor who received an intestinal transplant. Each CDR3 is given with its conserved first and last residue. A D gene is named only where the DNA matches it firmly. The size field is filled for only some rows; it gives once, few, many or a size class.

CDR3 protein: CASRGLTAGEAAQYF; CDR3 DNA: TGTGCCAGCAGGGGACTTACAGCGGGGGAGGCGGCCCAGTACTTC; J gene: TRBJ2-5; V gene: TRBV7-6; D gene: TRBD2; clone size: -
CDR3 protein: CASSYRAHEQYF; CDR3 DNA: TGCGCCAGCAGCTACAGGGCCCACGAGCAGTACTTC; J gene: TRBJ2-7; V gene: TRBV5-1; D gene: -; clone size: once
CDR3 protein: CASSLGDRAVSYEQYF; CDR3 DNA: TGTGCCAGCAGCTTAGGGGACAGGGCTGTATCCTACGAGCAGTACTTC; J gene: TRBJ2-7; V gene: TRBV11-2; D gene: TRBD1; clone size: -
CDR3 protein: CAAGGGWSYGYTF; CDR3 DNA: TGTGCCGCGGGAGGCGGGTGGTCCTATGGCTACACCTTC; J gene: TRBJ1-2; V gene: TRBV19; D gene: -; clone size: -
CDR3 protein: CASSFAAGDGELFF; CDR3 DNA: TGTGCCAGCAGCTTCGCAGCGGGGGACGGGGAGCTGTTTTTT; J gene: TRBJ2-2; V gene: TRBV7-9; D gene: TRBD2; clone size: -
CDR3 protein: CASSAGTSGSDEQFF; CDR3 DNA: TGTGCCAGCAGTGCCGGGACTAGCGGGAGTGATGAGCAGTTCTTC; J gene: TRBJ2-1; V gene: TRBV2; D gene: TRBD2; clone size: -
CDR3 protein: CASSLDLVPGGYNEQFF; CDR3 DNA: TGTGCCAGCAGCTTGGATCTGGTCCCAGGGGGTTACAATGAGCAGTTCTTC; J gene: TRBJ2-1; V gene: TRBV5-4; D gene: TRBD1; clone size: -
CDR3 protein: CASSIGNSPLHF; CDR3 DNA: TGTGCCAGTAGTATCGGGAATTCACCCCTCCACTTT; J gene: TRBJ1-6; V gene: TRBV19; D gene: -; clone size: -
CDR3 protein: CASSSQGPYGYTF; CDR3 DNA: TGTGCCAGCAGCTCACAGGGGCCCTATGGCTACACCTTC; J gene: TRBJ1-2; V gene: TRBV7-9; D gene: TRBD1; clone size: -
CDR3 protein: CAWSERSKLLKNEKLFF; CDR3 DNA: TGTGCCTGGAGTGAACGGTCTAAATTGCTCAAAAATGAAAAACTGTTTTTT; J gene: TRBJ1-4; V gene: TRBV30; D gene: -; clone size: once
CDR3 protein: CATGTGGTEAFF; CDR3 DNA: TGTGCCACCGGAACAGGGGGGACTGAAGCTTTCTTT; J gene: TRBJ1-1; V gene: TRBV19; D gene: TRBD1; clone size: -
CDR3 protein: CAISGAASYEQYF; CDR3 DNA: TGTGCCATCAGTGGGGCAGCCTCCTACGAGCAGTACTTC; J gene: TRBJ2-7; V gene: TRBV10-3; D gene: -; clone size: -
CDR3 protein: CASSPGAGTEAFF; CDR3 DNA: TGTGCCAGCTCACCGGGGGCTGGCACTGAAGCTTTCTTT; J gene: TRBJ1-1; V gene: TRBV18; D gene: -; clone size: -
CDR3 protein: CASSLNPSQPQHF; CDR3 DNA: TGTGCCAGCAGCTTAAATCCCTCTCAGCCCCAGCATTTT; J gene: TRBJ1-5; V gene: TRBV7-3; D gene: -; clone size: -